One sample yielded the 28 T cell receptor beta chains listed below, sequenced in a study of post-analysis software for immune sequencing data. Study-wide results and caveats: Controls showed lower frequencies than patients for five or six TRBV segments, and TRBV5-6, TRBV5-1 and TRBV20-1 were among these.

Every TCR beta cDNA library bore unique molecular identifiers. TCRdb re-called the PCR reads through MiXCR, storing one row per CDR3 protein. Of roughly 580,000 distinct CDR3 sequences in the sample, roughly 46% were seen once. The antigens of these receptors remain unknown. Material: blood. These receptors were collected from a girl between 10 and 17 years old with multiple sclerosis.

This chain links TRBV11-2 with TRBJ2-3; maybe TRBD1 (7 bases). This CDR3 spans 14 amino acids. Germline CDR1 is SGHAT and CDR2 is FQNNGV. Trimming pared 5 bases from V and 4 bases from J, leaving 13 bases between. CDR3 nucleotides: TGTGCCAGCAGCCCGGGACAGCGGGCAGATACGCAGTATTTT. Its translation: CASSPGQRADTQYF. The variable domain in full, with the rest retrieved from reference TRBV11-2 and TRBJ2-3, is EAGVAQSPRYKIIEKRQSVAFWCNPISGHATLYWYQQILGQGPKLLIQFQNNGVVDDSQLPKDRFSAERLKGVDSTLKIQPAKLEDSAVYLCASSPGQRADTQYFGPGTRLTVL.

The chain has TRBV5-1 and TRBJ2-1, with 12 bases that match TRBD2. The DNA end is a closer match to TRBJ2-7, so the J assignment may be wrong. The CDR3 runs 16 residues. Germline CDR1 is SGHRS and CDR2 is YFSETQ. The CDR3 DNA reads TGCGCCAGCAGCTGGACTAGCGGGGTAGCCTACAATGAGCAGTACTTC. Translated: CASSWTSGVAYNEQYF.

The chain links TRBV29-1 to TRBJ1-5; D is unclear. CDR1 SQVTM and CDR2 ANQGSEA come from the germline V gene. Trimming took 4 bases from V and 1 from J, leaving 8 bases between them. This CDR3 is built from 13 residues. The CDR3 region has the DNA TGCAGCGTTGCCGGCCAGAGCAATCAGCCCCAGCATTTT. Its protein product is CSVAGQSNQPQHF.

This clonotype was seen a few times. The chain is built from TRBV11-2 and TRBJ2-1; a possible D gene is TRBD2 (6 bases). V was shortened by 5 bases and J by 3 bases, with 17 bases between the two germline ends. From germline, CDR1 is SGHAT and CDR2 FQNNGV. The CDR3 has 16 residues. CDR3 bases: TGTGCCAGCAGCCCTAGTGGCGGGACCAACTACAATGAGCAGTTCTTC. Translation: CASSPSGGTNYNEQFF.

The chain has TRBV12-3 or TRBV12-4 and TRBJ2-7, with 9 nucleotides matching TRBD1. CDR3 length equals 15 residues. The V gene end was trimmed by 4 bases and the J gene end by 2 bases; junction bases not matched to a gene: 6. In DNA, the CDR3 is TGTGCCAGCAGTTCAGGACAGGGGTCAACCTACGAGCAGTACTTC. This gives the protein CASSSGQGSTYEQYF.

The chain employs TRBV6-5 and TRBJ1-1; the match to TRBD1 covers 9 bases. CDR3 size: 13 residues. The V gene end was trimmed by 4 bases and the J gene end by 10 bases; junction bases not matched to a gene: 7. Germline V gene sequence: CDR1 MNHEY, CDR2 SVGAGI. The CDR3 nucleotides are TGTGCCAGCAGTTCCTTGGGGACAGGGCGAGCTTTCTTT. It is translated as CASSSLGTGRAFF.

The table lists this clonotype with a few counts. CDR3 amino acids: CASSEFSGDSNQPQHF. In DNA, the CDR3 is TGTGCCAGCAGTGAATTTTCCGGCGATAGCAATCAGCCCCAGCATTTT. The chain is built from TRBV6-1 and TRBJ1-5; D remains unclear. V was cut by 2 bases and J by 0 bases, with 11 bases left in between. Germline assignment: CDR1 MNHNS and CDR2 SASEGT. The length of the CDR3 is 16 residues.

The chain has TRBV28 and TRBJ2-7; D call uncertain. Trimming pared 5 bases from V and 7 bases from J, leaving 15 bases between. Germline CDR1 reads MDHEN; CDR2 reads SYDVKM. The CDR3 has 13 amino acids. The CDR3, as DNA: TGTGCCAGCAGTCCCAGGACCGTCGTGGAGCAGTACTTC. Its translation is CASSPRTVVEQYF.

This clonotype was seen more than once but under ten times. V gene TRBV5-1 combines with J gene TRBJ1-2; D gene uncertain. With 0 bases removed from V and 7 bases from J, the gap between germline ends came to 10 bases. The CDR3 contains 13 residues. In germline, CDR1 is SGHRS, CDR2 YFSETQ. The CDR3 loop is CASSLEWWRGYTF. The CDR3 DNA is TGCGCCAGCAGCTTGGAGTGGTGGCGTGGCTACACCTTC.

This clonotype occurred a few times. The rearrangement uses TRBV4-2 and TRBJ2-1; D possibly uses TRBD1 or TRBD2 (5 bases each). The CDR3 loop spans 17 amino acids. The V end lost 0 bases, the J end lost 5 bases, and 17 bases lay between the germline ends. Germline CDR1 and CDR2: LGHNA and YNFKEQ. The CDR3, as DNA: TGTGCCAGCAGCCAAGATAAGGGACCAGGACCTAACAATGAGCAGTTCTTC. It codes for CASSQDKGPGPNNEQFF.

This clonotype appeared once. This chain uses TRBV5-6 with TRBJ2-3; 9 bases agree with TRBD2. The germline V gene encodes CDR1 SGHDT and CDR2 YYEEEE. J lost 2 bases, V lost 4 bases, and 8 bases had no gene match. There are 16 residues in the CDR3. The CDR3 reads CASSLLLAGNTDTQYF. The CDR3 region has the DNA TGTGCCAGCAGCCTTCTGCTAGCGGGAAACACAGATACGCAGTATTTT.

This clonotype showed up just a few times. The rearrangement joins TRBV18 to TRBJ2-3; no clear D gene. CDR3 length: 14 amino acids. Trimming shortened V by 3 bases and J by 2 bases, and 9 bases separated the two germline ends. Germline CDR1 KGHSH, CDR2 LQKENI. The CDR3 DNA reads TGTGCCAGCTCACCGGGTCCAAACACAGATACGCAGTATTTT. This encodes CASSPGPNTDTQYF.

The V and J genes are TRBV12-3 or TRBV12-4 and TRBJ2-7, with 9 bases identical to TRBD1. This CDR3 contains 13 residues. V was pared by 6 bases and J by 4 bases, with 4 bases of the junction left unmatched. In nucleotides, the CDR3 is TGTGCCAGCAGACAGGGGGCCAGGTACGAGCAGTACTTC. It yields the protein CASRQGARYEQYF.

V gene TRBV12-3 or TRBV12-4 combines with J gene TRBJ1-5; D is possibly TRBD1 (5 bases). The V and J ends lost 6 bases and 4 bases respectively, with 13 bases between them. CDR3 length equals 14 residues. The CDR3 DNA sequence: TGTGCCAGCAGCCGGGGACCGTCGAATCAGCCCCAGCATTTT. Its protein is CASSRGPSNQPQHF.

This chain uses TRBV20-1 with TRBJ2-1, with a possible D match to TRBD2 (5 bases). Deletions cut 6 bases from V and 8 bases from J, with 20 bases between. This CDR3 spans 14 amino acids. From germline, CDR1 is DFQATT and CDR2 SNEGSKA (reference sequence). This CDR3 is CSAEGGGGRDEQFF. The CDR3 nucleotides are TGCAGTGCCGAGGGCGGAGGCGGTAGAGATGAGCAGTTCTTC.

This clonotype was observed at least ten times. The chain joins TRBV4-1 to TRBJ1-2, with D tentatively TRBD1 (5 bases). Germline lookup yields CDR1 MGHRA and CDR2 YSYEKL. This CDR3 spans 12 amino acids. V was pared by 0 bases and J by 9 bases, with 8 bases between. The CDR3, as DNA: TGCGCCAGCAGCCAAGAGGGACGAAGCTACACCTTC. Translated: CASSQEGRSYTF.

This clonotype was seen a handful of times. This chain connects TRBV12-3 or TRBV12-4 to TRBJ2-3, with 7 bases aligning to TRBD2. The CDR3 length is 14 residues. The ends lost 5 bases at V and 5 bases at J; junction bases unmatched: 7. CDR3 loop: CASSVLSGGDTQYF. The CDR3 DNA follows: TGTGCCAGCAGTGTCCTGTCGGGAGGAGATACGCAGTATTTT.

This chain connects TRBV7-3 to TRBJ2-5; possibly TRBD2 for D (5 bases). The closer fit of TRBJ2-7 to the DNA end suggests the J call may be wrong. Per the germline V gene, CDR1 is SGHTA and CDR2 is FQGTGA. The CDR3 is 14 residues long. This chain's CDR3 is CASSSGRGFYEQYF. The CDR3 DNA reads TGTGCCAGCAGCTCCGGTCGAGGGTTCTACGAGCAGTACTTC.

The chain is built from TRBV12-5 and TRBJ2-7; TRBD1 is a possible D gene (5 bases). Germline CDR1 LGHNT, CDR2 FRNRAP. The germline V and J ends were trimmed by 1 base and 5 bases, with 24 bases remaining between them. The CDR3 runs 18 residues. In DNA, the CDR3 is TGTGCTAGTGGTTTGGAAACGACGATATTCGCACAGGTCAACGAGCAGTACTTC. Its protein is CASGLETTIFAQVNEQYF.

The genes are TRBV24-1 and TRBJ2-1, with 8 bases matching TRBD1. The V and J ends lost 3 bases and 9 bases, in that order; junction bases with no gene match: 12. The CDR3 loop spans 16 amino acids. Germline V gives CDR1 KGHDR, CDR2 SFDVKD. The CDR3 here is CATSDTRQGARGEQFF. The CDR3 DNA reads TGTGCCACCAGTGATACGAGGCAGGGGGCCCGGGGTGAGCAGTTCTTC.

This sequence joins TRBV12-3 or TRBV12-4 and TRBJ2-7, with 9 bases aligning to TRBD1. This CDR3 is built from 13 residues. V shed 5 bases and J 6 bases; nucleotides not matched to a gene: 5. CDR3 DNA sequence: TGTGCCAGCAGTCCCGGGACAGGGAGCGAGCAGTACTTC. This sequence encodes CASSPGTGSEQYF.

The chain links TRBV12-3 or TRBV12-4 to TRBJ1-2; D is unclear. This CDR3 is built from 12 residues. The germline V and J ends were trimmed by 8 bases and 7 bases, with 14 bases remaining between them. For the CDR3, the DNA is TGTGCCAGCTCCCTTGGGAGTCGTGGCTACACCTTC. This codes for CASSLGSRGYTF.

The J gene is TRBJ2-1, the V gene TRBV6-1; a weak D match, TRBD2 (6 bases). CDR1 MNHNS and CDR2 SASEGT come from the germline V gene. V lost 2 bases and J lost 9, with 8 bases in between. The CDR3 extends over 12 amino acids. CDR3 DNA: TGTGCCAGCAGTGAATGGGGGGTTGAGCAGTTCTTC. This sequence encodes CASSEWGVEQFF.

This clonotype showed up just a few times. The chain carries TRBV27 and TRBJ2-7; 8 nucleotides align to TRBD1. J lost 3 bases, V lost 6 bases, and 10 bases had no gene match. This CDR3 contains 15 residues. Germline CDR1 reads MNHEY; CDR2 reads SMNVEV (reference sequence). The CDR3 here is CASSRDRGLGYEQYF. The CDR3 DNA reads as TGTGCCAGCAGCCGCGACAGGGGTTTGGGCTACGAGCAGTACTTC.

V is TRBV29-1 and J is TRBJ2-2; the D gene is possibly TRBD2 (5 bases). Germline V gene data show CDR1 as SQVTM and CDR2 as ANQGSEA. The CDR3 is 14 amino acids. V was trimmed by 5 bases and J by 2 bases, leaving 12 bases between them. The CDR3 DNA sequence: TGCAGCGTTCGACCGGGATCCAACACCGGGGAGCTGTTTTTT. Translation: CSVRPGSNTGELFF.

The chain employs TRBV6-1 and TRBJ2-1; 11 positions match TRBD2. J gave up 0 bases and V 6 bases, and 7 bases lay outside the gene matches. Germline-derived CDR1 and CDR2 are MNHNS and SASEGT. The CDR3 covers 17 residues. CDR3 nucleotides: TGTGCCAGCAGCCAGGCAGGGACTAGCGGCTCCTACAATGAGCAGTTCTTC. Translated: CASSQAGTSGSYNEQFF.

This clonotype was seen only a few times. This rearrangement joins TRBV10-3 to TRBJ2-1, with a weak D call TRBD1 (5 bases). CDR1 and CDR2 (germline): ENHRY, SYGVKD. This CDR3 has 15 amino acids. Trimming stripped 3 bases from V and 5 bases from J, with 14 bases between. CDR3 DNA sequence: TGTGCCATCAGTGATACAGGCGGTAAAGACAATGAGCAGTTCTTC. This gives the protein CAISDTGGKDNEQFF.

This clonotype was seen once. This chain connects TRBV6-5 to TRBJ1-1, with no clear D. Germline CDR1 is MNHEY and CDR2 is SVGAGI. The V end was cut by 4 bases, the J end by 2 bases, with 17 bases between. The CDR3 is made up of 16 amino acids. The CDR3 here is CASSSSWAGLNTEAFF. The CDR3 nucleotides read TGTGCCAGCAGTTCCAGCTGGGCAGGACTAAACACTGAAGCTTTCTTT.